One and the same sample provided the 13 T cell receptor beta chains below, sequenced in a study of human T cells and chemical hapten exposure. Using its own MiXCR run on the RACE reads, TCRdb lists one record per CDR3 protein. The data hold a few hundred thousand distinct CDR3 sequences, with about 6% observed a single time. Time point here: patch test 2, 6 weeks after DPC sensitization. Treatment meaning: therapeutic diphenylcyclopropenone sensitization with weekly scalp DPC. The sample here was whole blood, taken in connection with sensitization to the hapten diphenylcyclopropenone (DPC). The receptors stem from a woman between 18 and 29 years old with alopecia areata. Some clones in this sample may be carry-over from other donors' samples.

This clonotype was seen many times. The rearrangement joins TRBV20-1 to TRBJ1-5, with 8 bases matching TRBD1. The CDR3 has 14 amino acids. Trimming took 3 bases from V and 3 from J; bases not matched to a gene: 4. From germline, CDR1 is DFQATT and CDR2 SNEGSKA (reference sequence). The CDR3 here is CSARTGASNQPQHF. The CDR3 coding sequence is TGCAGTGCTAGGACAGGGGCATCCAATCAGCCCCAGCATTTT.

This chain uses TRBV9 with TRBJ2-3, with D maybe TRBD2 (6 bases). V lost 0 bases and J 4 bases, leaving 12 bases between the germline ends. Germline V gives CDR1 SGDLS, CDR2 YYNGEE. The CDR3 is 15 residues long. The CDR3, as DNA: TGTGCCAGCAGCGTAGACCGGGGCGGGGCAGATACGCAGTATTTT. Translated, it gives CASSVDRGGADTQYF.

This clonotype came up a few times. The V call is TRBV3-1, the J call TRBJ2-3; D is uncertain. The ends were cut back, 2 bases at V and 2 bases at J, with 11 bases in the middle. The CDR3 has 15 amino acids. The germline gives CDR1 LGHDT, CDR2 YNNKEL (reference sequence). The CDR3 reads CASSQLGQLTDTQYF. The CDR3 DNA sequence: TGTGCCAGCAGCCAACTAGGCCAGCTCACAGATACGCAGTATTTT.

This clonotype has at least ten counts. V gene TRBV7-2 combines with J gene TRBJ2-2; D may be TRBD1 or TRBD2 (5 bases each). Germline V gene data show CDR1 as SGHTA and CDR2 as FQGNSA. The CDR3 length is 14 residues. The V and J ends lost 4 bases and 4 bases respectively, with 10 bases between them. The CDR3 coding sequence is TGTGCCAGCAGCTCCGGGACCGGCACCGGGGAGCTGTTTTTT. Protein product: CASSSGTGTGELFF.

This clonotype occurred many times. The rearrangement links TRBV6-1 to TRBJ1-1, with D possibly TRBD1 on 5 matching bases. The germline V and J ends were trimmed by 5 bases and 1 base, with 14 bases remaining between them. This CDR3 has 15 amino acids. The germline gives CDR1 MNHNS, CDR2 SASEGT. Written as DNA, the CDR3 is TGTGCCAGCAGTCCCCGGGTCAGGGCGAACACTGAAGCTTTCTTT. Amino acids: CASSPRVRANTEAFF.

V gene TRBV27 combines with J gene TRBJ1-1; D is perhaps TRBD1 (5 bases). CDR1 and CDR2 from the germline V gene are MNHEY and SMNVEV (reference sequence). Deletions cut 2 bases from V and 1 base from J, with 17 bases between. The CDR3 has 17 residues. The CDR3 reads CASSLQGPVIPNTEAFF. The CDR3 coding sequence is TGTGCCAGCAGTTTACAGGGCCCGGTCATTCCGAACACTGAAGCTTTCTTT.

This clonotype was recorded many times. This chain uses TRBV5-1 with TRBJ1-1; D uncertain. CDR3 length: 14 residues. Germline V lookup: CDR1 SGHRS, CDR2 YFSETQ. V lost 6 bases and J lost 4, with 16 bases in between. CDR3 residues: CASIPTEWSTEAFF. In DNA, the CDR3 is TGCGCCAGCATTCCCACCGAGTGGAGCACTGAAGCTTTCTTT.

The rearrangement uses TRBV6-6 and TRBJ2-3; possibly TRBD2 for D (6 bases). Between the trimmed V and J ends, which lost 8 bases and 4 bases, there was a span of 16 bases. The CDR3 runs 14 residues. CDR1 MNHNY and CDR2 SVGAGI come from the germline V gene (reference sequence). CDR3 region: CASRDDRRADTQYF. In DNA, the CDR3 is TGTGCCAGCCGAGATGACCGGAGGGCAGATACGCAGTATTTT.

This clonotype has at least ten counts. The rearrangement links TRBV29-1 to TRBJ1-1, with TRBD1 identical over 7 bases. Germline V CDR1 and CDR2: SQVTM, ANQGSEA. CDR3 length equals 12 residues. The V gene end was trimmed by 8 bases and the J gene end by 1 base; junction bases not matched to a gene: 4. The CDR3 bases are TGCAGCCTGCGGACAGGGAACACTGAAGCTTTCTTT. Its protein is CSLRTGNTEAFF.

This clonotype occurred many times. V usage is TRBV9 and J usage is TRBJ1-2; no definite D call. CDR1 is SGDLS, CDR2 YYNGEE, per germline. Between the trimmed V and J ends, which lost 0 bases and 6 bases, there was a span of 9 bases. The CDR3 runs 13 residues. CDR3 sequence: CASSVAGSHGYTF. DNA for the CDR3: TGTGCCAGCAGCGTAGCTGGGTCACATGGCTACACCTTC.

On this clonotype itself: One end of the junction is discordant with germline, which a read error may explain. This chain connects TRBV27 to TRBJ2-7, with D perhaps TRBD1 or TRBD2 (5 bases each). CDR1 and CDR2 from the germline V gene are MNHEY and SMNVEV (reference sequence). CDR3 length equals 14 residues. The CDR3 protein is CASRLKGTDLEEYF. In nucleotides, the CDR3 is TGTGCCAGCAGATTGAAGGGGACGGACCTCGAGGAGTACTTC.

This clonotype was seen a handful of times. The chain joins TRBV7-9 to TRBJ1-1; the D gene is possibly TRBD1 (5 bases). The CDR3 loop spans 14 amino acids. The V gene's germline CDR1 is SEHNR and CDR2 FQNEAQ (reference sequence). V shed 1 base and J shed 4 bases, with 10 bases lying between them. Here the CDR3 reads CASSLVEGTTEAFF. CDR3 nucleotides: TGTGCCAGCAGCTTAGTCGAGGGGACCACTGAAGCTTTCTTT. Filled out from reference TRBV7-9 and TRBJ1-1, the complete variable domain reads DTGVSQNPRHKITKRGQNVTFRCDPISEHNRLYWYRQTLGQGPEFLTYFQNEAQLEKSRLLSDRFSAERPKGSFSTLEIQRTEQGDSAMYLCASSLVEGTTEAFFGQGTRLTVV.

The sample holds a few counts of this clonotype. V usage is TRBV18 and J usage is TRBJ1-5, with no clear D. There are 14 residues in the CDR3. Germline CDR1 and CDR2: KGHSH and LQKENI. V dropped 3 bases and J dropped 7 bases, with 13 bases sitting between them. CDR3: CASSPTDGIQPQHF. In DNA, the CDR3 is TGTGCCAGCTCACCCACCGATGGTATACAGCCCCAGCATTTT. The full variable domain, completed using reference TRBV18 and TRBJ1-5, is NAGVMQNPRHLVRRRGQEARLRCSPMKGHSHVYWYRQLPEEGLKFMVYLQKENIIDESGMPKERFSAEFPKEGPSILRIQQVVRGDSAAYFCASSPTDGIQPQHFGDGTRLSIL.